Following are 17 T cell receptor beta chains from one sample sequenced in a study of shared clonotypes between healthy human individuals. The data were produced by immunoSEQ multiplex PCR, yet TCRdb's version contains in-frame clones alone and is incomplete. Among under 1,100,000 clones listed, around three quarters were seen once. Sequencing was carried out using memory CD4+ T cells from PBMCs. Noted subset: CD45RA-negative fraction. The receptors shown here come from a man aged 18 to 29 in good health. Some clones in this sample may be carry-over from other donors' samples.

Remarks on this clone: With only one base between it and a far larger clone, this is likely a read error. V is TRBV5-4 and J is TRBJ1-1, with a weak D call TRBD1 (5 bases). This CDR3 has 16 amino acids. CDR1 SGHNT and CDR2 YYREEE come from the germline V gene (reference sequence). V gave up 0 bases and J gave up 3 bases, with 15 bases separating them. The CDR3 sequence is CASSLGTRVEDTEAFF. DNA of the CDR3: TGTGCCAGCAGCTTGGGGACACGGGTTGAGGACACTGAAGCTTTCTTT.

This clone was counted only a few times. The chain employs TRBV25-1 and TRBJ2-5; the D gene is possibly TRBD2 (5 bases). Trimming shortened V by 3 bases and J by 4 bases, and 12 bases separated the two germline ends. This CDR3 comprises 14 residues. CDR1 MGHDK and CDR2 SYGVNS come from the germline V gene. DNA for the CDR3: TGTGCCAGCAGTGATTTGGGGAGAGTAGAGACCCAGTACTTC. It codes for CASSDLGRVETQYF.

This sequence joins TRBV4-1 and TRBJ2-7; D assignment may be TRBD1 or TRBD2 (5 bases each). Trimming pared 0 bases from V and 2 bases from J, leaving 14 bases between. CDR3 length: 16 residues. Germline V gene sequence: CDR1 MGHRA, CDR2 YSYEKL. DNA for the CDR3: TGCGCCAGCAGCCAAGAGGGGCAGGAGGAGGCCTACGAGCAGTACTTC. This encodes CASSQEGQEEAYEQYF.

As for this clone: Other DNA sequences from this sample encode an identical CDR3 as well. The V and J genes are TRBV4-1 and TRBJ2-7; 9 nucleotides match TRBD2. Germline values: CDR1 MGHRA, CDR2 YSYEKL. The ends lost 4 bases at V and 4 bases at J; junction bases unmatched: 8. This CDR3 comprises 15 residues. CDR3 loop: CASSPIAGARYEQYF. CDR3 DNA: TGCGCCAGCAGCCCCATAGCGGGAGCTCGTTACGAGCAGTACTTC.

This clone showed up just a few times. This rearrangement joins TRBV10-1 to TRBJ2-5; 8 bases match TRBD2. J gave up 3 bases and V 4 bases, and 10 bases lay outside the gene matches. The CDR3 consists of 16 residues. The germline V gene has CDR1 WNHNN and CDR2 SYGVQD (reference sequence). The CDR3 loop is CASSGGAGGPKETQYF. CDR3 coding DNA: TGCGCCAGCAGTGGAGGGGCGGGAGGTCCGAAAGAGACCCAGTACTTC.

The genes are TRBV7-3 and TRBJ2-7, with TRBD2 identical over 8 bases. Germline CDR1 is SGHTA and CDR2 is FQGTGA. Unmatched junction bases numbered 6, after V lost 2 bases and J lost 6 bases. The CDR3 consists of 14 residues. Written as DNA, the CDR3 is TGTGCCAGCAGCTTACAAGCGGGAGTAGGCGAGCAGTACTTC. Translation gives CASSLQAGVGEQYF.

This clone has at least ten counts. The chain uses TRBV6-5 and TRBJ1-1; tentatively, D is TRBD1 (5 bases). The length of the CDR3 is 15 residues. Germline V CDR1 and CDR2: MNHEY, SVGAGI. V shed 7 bases and J shed 5 bases, with 20 bases lying between them. CDR3 sequence reads: CASTPYLGGRTEAFF. The CDR3 DNA follows: TGTGCCAGCACCCCGTACCTCGGGGGTCGGACTGAAGCTTTCTTT.

Note on this clone: One end of the junction is discordant with germline, which a read error may explain. Other nucleotide sequences in the sample specify the same CDR3. The chain employs TRBV25-1 and TRBJ1-1; D is perhaps TRBD1 (6 bases). This CDR3 region has 14 residues. Germline CDR1 and CDR2: MGHDK and SYGVNS. CDR3 sequence: CASSERGWGTEAFF. The CDR3 coding sequence is TGTGCCAGCAGTGAAAGGGGGTGGGGCACTGAAGCTTTCTTC. Based on the CDR3 plus reference TRBV25-1 and TRBJ1-1, the full variable domain is EADIYQTPRYLVIGTGKKITLECSQTMGHDKMYWYQQDPGMELHLIHYSYGVNSTEKGDLSSESTVSRIRTEHFPLTLESARPSHTSQYLCASSERGWGTEAFFGQGTRLTVV.

The CDR3 DNA reads as TGTGCCAGCAGCGGACAGCCGGCAGGGAGCAATCAGCCCCAGCATTTT. It is translated as CASSGQPAGSNQPQHF. This chain uses TRBV2 with TRBJ1-5, with a possible D match to TRBD1 (6 bases). Germline CDR1 SNHLY, CDR2 FYNNEI. The CDR3 consists of 16 residues. V lost 6 bases to trimming and J lost 1 base, with 16 bases between them.

The chain combines TRBV28 with TRBJ1-5; 9 bases line up with TRBD1. Germline V lookup: CDR1 MDHEN, CDR2 SYDVKM. After removal of 10 bases from V and 5 bases from J, the junction contained 9 bases not matched to a gene. The CDR3 has 14 residues. The CDR3 DNA follows: TGTGCCACCCGGGACAGGGCCGGGGATCAGCCCCAGCATTTT. Its translation: CATRDRAGDQPQHF. The entire variable domain, with the rest obtained from reference TRBV28 and TRBJ1-5, is as follows: DVKVTQSSRYLVKRTGEKVFLECVQDMDHENMFWYRQDPGLGLRLIYFSYDVKMKEKGDIPEGYSVSREKKERFSLILESASTNQTSMYLCATRDRAGDQPQHFGDGTRLSIL.

V and J are TRBV5-6 and TRBJ1-1; D is unresolved. This CDR3 spans 15 amino acids. Trimming took off 5 bases at V and 4 bases at J, with 18 bases between the two ends. In germline, CDR1 is SGHDT, CDR2 YYEEEE. CDR3 DNA sequence: TGTGCCAGCAGTTTATTTGACGGGAGAGGCACTGAAGCTTTCTTT. This codes for CASSLFDGRGTEAFF.

This clone has more than one count but fewer than ten. This chain connects TRBV5-1 to TRBJ2-7; no clear D gene. Deletions cut 0 bases from V and 3 bases from J, with 19 bases between. There are 17 residues in the CDR3. CDR1 and CDR2 from the germline V gene are SGHRS and YFSETQ. The CDR3 spells CASSLDARTPNHYEQYF. As DNA, the CDR3 is TGCGCCAGCAGCTTGGATGCTCGGACGCCGAATCACTACGAGCAGTACTTC.

The CDR3 loop reads CSVDGRAATGELFF. The CDR3 DNA reads TGCAGCGTTGACGGCAGGGCGGCAACCGGGGAGCTGTTTTTT. The chain uses TRBV29-1 and TRBJ2-2; D possibly corresponds to TRBD1 (5 bases). The CDR3 spans 14 residues. Germline-derived CDR1 and CDR2 are SQVTM and ANQGSEA. V gave up 3 bases and J gave up 5 bases, with 13 bases separating them.

V gene TRBV4-2 combines with J gene TRBJ2-2; D is perhaps TRBD2 (5 bases). Trimming shortened V by 1 base and J by 4 bases, and 13 bases separated the two germline ends. Germline V lookup: CDR1 LGHNA, CDR2 YNFKEQ. The CDR3 consists of 16 residues. The CDR3 region is CASSQVAGIGTGELFF. In DNA, the CDR3 is TGTGCCAGCAGCCAAGTCGCGGGTATCGGCACCGGGGAGCTGTTTTTT.

The chain recombines TRBV9 with TRBJ2-1, with D uncertain. The V and J ends lost 0 bases and 4 bases respectively, with 11 bases between them. CDR1 and CDR2 (germline): SGDLS, YYNGEE. The CDR3 consists of 15 residues. The CDR3 reads CASSVADTSYNEQFF. CDR3 coding DNA: TGTGCCAGCAGCGTAGCGGATACCTCATACAATGAGCAGTTCTTC.

This chain uses TRBV5-1 with TRBJ2-1; 8 positions match TRBD2. Germline CDR1 SGHRS, CDR2 YFSETQ. This CDR3 is 19 amino acids long. The trim removed 6 bases at V and 8 bases at J, leaving 25 bases unmatched. The chain's CDR3 is CASTSTGLEGVRGTYEQFF. The CDR3 DNA reads as TGCGCCAGCACCTCAACGGGACTAGAAGGTGTTCGGGGTACGTATGAGCAGTTCTTC.

This chain joins TRBV4-2 and TRBJ2-1; D gene ambiguous. Looked up from germline, CDR1 is LGHNA and CDR2 is YNFKEQ. The CDR3 has 16 residues. The germline V and J ends were trimmed by 0 bases and 6 bases, with 15 bases remaining between them. The CDR3 DNA reads as TGTGCCAGCAGCCAAGATTGGGTAGTAAAGTCCAATGAGCAGTTCTTC. This gives the protein CASSQDWVVKSNEQFF.